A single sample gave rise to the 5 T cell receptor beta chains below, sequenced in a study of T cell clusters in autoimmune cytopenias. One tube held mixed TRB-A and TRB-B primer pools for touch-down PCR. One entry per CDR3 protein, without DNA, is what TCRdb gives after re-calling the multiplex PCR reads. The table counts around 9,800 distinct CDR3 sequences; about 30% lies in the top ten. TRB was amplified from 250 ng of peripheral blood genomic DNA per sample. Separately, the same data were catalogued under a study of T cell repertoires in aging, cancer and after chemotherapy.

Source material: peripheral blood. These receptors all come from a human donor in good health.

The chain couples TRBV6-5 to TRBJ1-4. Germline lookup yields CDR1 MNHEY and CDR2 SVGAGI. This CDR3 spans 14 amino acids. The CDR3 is CASRTGRANEKLFF.

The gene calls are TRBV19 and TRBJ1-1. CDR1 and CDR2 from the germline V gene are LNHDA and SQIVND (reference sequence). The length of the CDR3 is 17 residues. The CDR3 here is CASSIGPNRGMNTEAFF. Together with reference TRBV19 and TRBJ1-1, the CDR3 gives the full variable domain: DGGITQSPKYLFRKEGQNVTLSCEQNLNHDAMYWYRQDPGQGLRLIYYSQIVNDFQKGDIAEGYSVSREKKESFPLTVTSAQKNPTAFYLCASSIGPNRGMNTEAFFGQGTRLTVV.

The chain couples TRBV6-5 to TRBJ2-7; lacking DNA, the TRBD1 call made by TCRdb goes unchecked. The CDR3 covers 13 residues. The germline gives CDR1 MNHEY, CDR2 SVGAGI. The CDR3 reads CASKKGDIYEQYF.

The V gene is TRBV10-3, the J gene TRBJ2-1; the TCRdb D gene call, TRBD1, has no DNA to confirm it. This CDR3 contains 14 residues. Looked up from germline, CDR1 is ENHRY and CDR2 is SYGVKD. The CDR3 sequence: CAISARQGGDEQFF.

CDR3 protein: CACKEGGYEQYF. The chain carries TRBV30 and TRBJ2-7; absent DNA, TCRdb's TRBD1 call cannot be checked. The CDR3 length is 12 residues. Germline CDR1 GTSNPN, CDR2 SVGIG (reference sequence).